A selection of T cell receptor beta chains follows, all from one sample in a study of shared clonotypes between healthy human individuals. TCRdb's table, derived via immunoSEQ multiplex PCR, lists solely in-frame clones and lacks some. The sample records 450,000 to 600,000 clones, 79% being singletons. The material sequenced was PBMCs. The receptors were sampled from a woman in her thirties or forties in good health. Some clones in this sample may be carry-over from other donors' samples. Each CDR3 is given with its conserved first and last residue. D genes are given only for firm matches. Clone size is given for some rows only: seen once, a few or many times, or a class if the clone is expanded.

J gene	V gene	clone size	D gene	CDR3 protein	CDR3 DNA
TRBJ2-7	TRBV7-2	NA	TRBD2	CASRILAGDTYEQYF	TGTGCCAGCAGGATACTAGCGGGTGATACCTACGAGCAGTACTTC
TRBJ1-2	TRBV7-2	NA	NA	CASSLEAFGPLSIYGYTF	TGTGCCAGCAGCTTAGAGGCCTTTGGTCCCCTAAGCATCTATGGCTACACCTTC
TRBJ2-5	TRBV2	NA	TRBD2	CASRTRLAGGETQYF	TGTGCCAGCAGGACCAGACTAGCGGGAGGGGAGACCCAGTACTTC
TRBJ1-1	TRBV27	NA	TRBD1	CATRGLHTEAFF	TGTGCCACCAGGGGGCTGCACACTGAAGCTTTCTTT
TRBJ2-2	TRBV7-6	NA	NA	CASSFRGANTGELFF	TGTGCCAGCAGCTTCCGCGGGGCGAACACCGGGGAGCTGTTTTTT
TRBJ2-5	TRBV21-1	NA	NA	CASSSRTGQETQYF	TGTGCCAGCAGCAGCCGAACAGGGCAAGAGACCCAGTACTTC
TRBJ2-1	TRBV10-3	NA	TRBD2	CAIRKIEAGYNEQFF	TGTGCCATCAGAAAGATTGAAGCGGGGTACAATGAGCAGTTCTTC
TRBJ1-5	TRBV18	once	NA	CASSRGGLSNQPQHF	TGTGCCAGCTCCCGCGGGGGGCTGAGCAATCAGCCCCAGCATTTT
TRBJ2-5	TRBV2	few	NA	CASSAARDGTQYF	TGTGCCAGCAGTGCCGCCCGGGATGGGACCCAGTACTTC
TRBJ1-2	TRBV2	NA	NA	CASSVLAGSNYGYTF	TGTGCCAGCAGTGTTTTGGCGGGCAGCAACTATGGCTACACCTTC
TRBJ1-2	TRBV9	NA	NA	CASSVDTEYGYTF	TGTGCCAGCAGCGTAGATACGGAATATGGCTACACCTTC
TRBJ1-2	TRBV2	NA	TRBD1	CASSGLRDSNYGYTF	TGTGCCAGCAGTGGGCTCCGGGACAGCAACTATGGCTACACCTTC
TRBJ2-2	TRBV27	NA	NA	CASSLSGNLGTGELFF	TGTGCCAGCAGTCTTAGCGGTAACCTCGGGACCGGGGAGCTGTTTTTT
TRBJ2-1	TRBV6-4	NA	TRBD1	CASSPDRGSIDEQFF	TGTGCCAGCAGCCCAGACAGGGGATCCATCGATGAGCAGTTCTTC
TRBJ2-3	TRBV27	NA	NA	CASGFSTDTQYF	TGTGCCAGCGGTTTTAGCACAGATACGCAGTATTTT
TRBJ2-7	TRBV30	NA	NA	CAWSPQGNEQYF	TGTGCCTGGAGTCCCCAGGGGAACGAGCAGTACTTC
TRBJ1-2	TRBV9	NA	TRBD1	CASSLGGRGGYTF	TGTGCCAGCAGCCTAGGGGGCAGAGGCGGCTACACCTTC
TRBJ1-5	TRBV6-5	NA	NA	CANGWSGPNQPQHF	TGTGCCAACGGATGGTCGGGTCCGAATCAGCCCCAGCATTTT
TRBJ2-3	TRBV4-1	NA	TRBD2	CASSQETSGTYTDTQYF	TGCGCCAGCAGCCAAGAGACTAGCGGAACCTACACAGATACGCAGTATTTT
TRBJ2-2	TRBV9	NA	TRBD2	CASSVGITSSGRRDPSTGELFF	TGTGCCAGCAGCGTAGGAATTACGTCTAGCGGGAGAAGGGACCCGAGCACCGGGGAGCTGTTTTTT
TRBJ1-1	TRBV5-8	NA	NA	CASSFSSTEAFF	TGTGCCAGCAGCTTCTCCAGCACTGAAGCTTTCTTT
TRBJ2-7	TRBV28	NA	NA	CASSPHGGGTREQYF	TGTGCCAGCAGTCCACATGGTGGCGGGACGCGAGAGCAGTACTTC
TRBJ1-2	TRBV6-4	NA	NA	CASSDTTEVGGYTF	TGTGCCAGCAGTGACACGACAGAAGTGGGGGGCTACACCTTC